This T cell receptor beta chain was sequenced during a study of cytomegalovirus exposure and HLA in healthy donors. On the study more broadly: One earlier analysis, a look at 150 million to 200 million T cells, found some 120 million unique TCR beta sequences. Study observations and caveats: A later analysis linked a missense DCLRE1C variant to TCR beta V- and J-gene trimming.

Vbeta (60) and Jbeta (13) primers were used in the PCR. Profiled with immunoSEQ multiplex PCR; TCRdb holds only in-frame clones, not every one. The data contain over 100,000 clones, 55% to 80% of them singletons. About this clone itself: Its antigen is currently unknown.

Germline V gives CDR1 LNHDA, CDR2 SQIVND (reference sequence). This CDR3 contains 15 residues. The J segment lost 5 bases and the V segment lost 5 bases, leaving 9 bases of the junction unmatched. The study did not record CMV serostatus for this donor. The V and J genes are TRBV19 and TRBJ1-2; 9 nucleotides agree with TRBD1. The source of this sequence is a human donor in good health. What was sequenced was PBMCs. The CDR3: CASSPSRTGVYGYTF. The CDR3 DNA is TGTGCCAGTAGTCCCTCCCGGACAGGGGTTTATGGCTACACCTTC.